This entry lists 20 T cell receptor beta chains sequenced from one sample in a study of T cells after yellow fever vaccination. MiXCR was run by TCRdb on the 5' RACE reads, yielding one entry per CDR3 protein. This table holds 450,000 to 600,000 distinct CDR3 sequences, about a sixth found once. Specimen: PBMCs, collected around 5 days after the first yellow fever vaccination. These receptor sequences come from a man aged 18 to 30 who received the YFV17D yellow fever vaccine.

CDR3 DNA sequence: TGTGCCAGCAGCGGAACGGGGCTGGCTAATGAAAAACTGTTTTTT. Translating it yields CASSGTGLANEKLFF. This chain connects TRBV7-9 to TRBJ1-4; D may be TRBD1 (5 bases). Per the germline V gene, CDR1 is SEHNR and CDR2 is FQNEAQ (reference sequence). The CDR3 contains 15 residues. Trimming shortened V by 5 bases and J by 3 bases, and 13 bases separated the two germline ends.

This rearrangement joins TRBV7-3 to TRBJ2-3; D may be TRBD1 (6 bases). Trimming took 5 bases from V and 5 from J, leaving 14 bases between them. In germline, CDR1 is SGHTA, CDR2 FQGTGA. This CDR3 contains 14 residues. DNA of the CDR3: TGTGCCAGCAGCGACACACAGGGTAAAGATACGCAGTATTTT. Translation gives CASSDTQGKDTQYF.

This chain joins TRBV27 and TRBJ1-2; TRBD1 matches at 9 bases. The CDR3 is 17 residues long. Looked up from germline, CDR1 is MNHEY and CDR2 is SMNVEV (reference sequence). Losses at the gene ends were 5 bases for V and 3 bases for J; bases not matched to a gene: 13. The CDR3 DNA is TGTGCCAGCAGTCCCGGGACAGGGAAAAGTCCTTACTATGGCTACACCTTC. Translation gives CASSPGTGKSPYYGYTF.

CDR3 sequence (DNA): TGCGCCAGCCGGACGGGGTATTCTTCCTACAATGAGCAGTTCTTC. Translation: CASRTGYSSYNEQFF. The chain recombines TRBV4-3 with TRBJ2-1, with D possibly matching TRBD2 (5 bases). Looked up from germline, CDR1 is LGHNA and CDR2 is YSLEER. Trimming cost V 8 bases and J 1 base, with 15 bases left between them. The CDR3 sequence is 15 residues long.

This chain links TRBV11-2 with TRBJ1-5, with a possible D match to TRBD1 (6 bases). The CDR3 totals 12 residues. The V end lost 10 bases, the J end lost 8 bases, and 15 bases lay between the germline ends. The germline CDR1 and CDR2 sequences are SGHAT and FQNNGV. CDR3 DNA: TGTGCCACCACCGAGGGGGGAAAGCCCCAGCATTTT. It translates to CATTEGGKPQHF.

This clonotype was picked up many times. DNA for the CDR3: TGTGCCAGCAACTTACAGGGGGCCTACGAGCAGTACTTC. As protein: CASNLQGAYEQYF. The chain links TRBV6-1 to TRBJ2-7, with 8 bases lining up with TRBD1. Germline V gene sequence: CDR1 MNHNS, CDR2 SASEGT. The CDR3 spans 13 residues. V shed 7 bases, J shed 2 bases, and the junction held 4 bases outside the gene matches.

This clonotype has just a few counts. The chain recombines TRBV7-2 with TRBJ1-4; tentatively, D is TRBD1 (5 bases). Germline values: CDR1 SGHTA, CDR2 FQGNSA. The CDR3 totals 13 residues. Trimming stripped 5 bases from V and 14 bases from J, with 18 bases between. In nucleotides, the CDR3 is TGTGCCAGCAGCGCCGGGACGGCTCGTAGTCTGTTTTTT. Protein sequence: CASSAGTARSLFF.

This chain joins TRBV9 and TRBJ2-1; D ambiguous. There are 14 residues in the CDR3. Per germline, CDR1 SGDLS and CDR2 YYNGEE. Trimming removed 0 bases at V and 7 bases at J, with 11 bases between. The CDR3 region is CASSVAGQGNEQFF. The DNA of the CDR3 is TGTGCCAGCAGCGTAGCGGGCCAAGGGAATGAGCAGTTCTTC.

This clonotype was detected a few times. The rearrangement uses TRBV6-5 and TRBJ1-2; D gene uncertain. The ends were cut back, 0 bases at V and 4 bases at J, with 6 bases in the middle. The CDR3 has 13 residues. The V gene's germline CDR1 is MNHEY and CDR2 SVGAGI. CDR3 loop: CASSYSPAYGYTF. CDR3 DNA sequence: TGTGCCAGCAGTTACTCCCCAGCCTATGGCTACACCTTC.

This clonotype was seen many times. The chain uses TRBV7-9 and TRBJ2-1; a possible D gene is TRBD1 (6 bases). Trimming took off 6 bases at V and 8 bases at J, with 11 bases between the two ends. The CDR3 loop spans 12 amino acids. The germline V gene has CDR1 SEHNR and CDR2 FQNEAQ (reference sequence). The CDR3 bases are TGTGCCAGCAGATCAACAGGGCATGAGCAGTTCTTC. It is translated as CASRSTGHEQFF.

In its sample, this clonotype was seen once. This chain uses TRBV6-5 with TRBJ2-5; 12 bases align to TRBD2. The CDR3 is 16 residues long. CDR1 is MNHEY and CDR2 is SVGAGI in the germline V gene. V trimming: 0 bases; J trimming: 7 bases; junction bases outside the gene matches: 6. CDR3 in amino acids: CASSYSRLAGAGTQYF. The CDR3 bases are TGTGCCAGCAGTTACTCGAGACTAGCGGGGGCCGGGACCCAGTACTTC.

The J gene is TRBJ2-1, the V gene TRBV20-1; TRBD2 matches at 9 bases. The junction had 14 bases not matched to a gene; V was cut back by 6 bases and J by 8 bases. The CDR3 loop spans 15 amino acids. CDR1 and CDR2 from the germline V gene are DFQATT and SNEGSKA (reference sequence). The CDR3 here is CSANPAIVAGDEQFF. DNA for the CDR3: TGCAGTGCGAACCCGGCCATAGTAGCGGGGGATGAGCAGTTCTTC.

This clonotype appeared a few times. The CDR3 is CASSQAGGYGNTIYF. In DNA, the CDR3 is TGTGCCAGCAGCCAAGCAGGGGGCTATGGAAACACCATATATTTT. The genes are TRBV3-1 and TRBJ1-3; 8 bases match TRBD1. This CDR3 is 15 amino acids long. Germline V gene sequence: CDR1 LGHDT, CDR2 YNNKEL (reference sequence). The ends lost 1 base at V and 3 bases at J; junction bases unmatched: 2.

This clonotype was found a few times. This rearrangement joins TRBV10-3 to TRBJ2-1, with 12 bases matching TRBD2. Germline trimming cut 4 bases from V and 6 bases from J; bases unmatched to any gene: 10. The CDR3 spans 17 residues. Per germline, CDR1 ENHRY and CDR2 SYGVKD. The CDR3 reads CAISVRLAGGPLNEQFF. In DNA, the CDR3 is TGTGCCATCAGTGTTCGTCTAGCGGGGGGGCCCCTCAATGAGCAGTTCTTC.

The J gene is TRBJ1-2, the V gene TRBV5-1; D may be TRBD1 (5 bases). The ends were cut back, 4 bases at V and 0 bases at J, with 13 bases in the middle. The CDR3 contains 15 residues. The germline CDR1 and CDR2 sequences are SGHRS and YFSETQ. For the CDR3, the DNA is TGCGCCAGCAGCGACTCAGGGAGATCTAACTATGGCTACACCTTC. Its protein is CASSDSGRSNYGYTF.

The rearrangement joins TRBV19 to TRBJ2-1, with D perhaps assigned TRBD1 or TRBD2 (6 bases each). The CDR3 is 15 residues long. Germline V gene sequence: CDR1 LNHDA, CDR2 SQIVND (reference sequence). Trimming removed 2 bases from V and 7 bases from J, with 15 bases in between. The CDR3 sequence: CASSILVQGGNEQFF. CDR3 nucleotides: TGTGCCAGTAGTATACTGGTACAGGGAGGTAATGAGCAGTTCTTC.

This sequence joins TRBV4-3 and TRBJ1-6; D gene unclear. Trimming shortened V by 0 bases and J by 9 bases, and 6 bases separated the two germline ends. This CDR3 is 13 amino acids long. Germline V gene data show CDR1 as LGHNA and CDR2 as YSLEER. The DNA for the CDR3 is TGCGCCAGCAGCCAAGAATTGGGTTCACCCCTCCACTTT. This codes for CASSQELGSPLHF.

This clonotype came up a few times. The rearrangement links TRBV5-1 to TRBJ1-1; perhaps TRBD1 as D (5 bases). Trimming shortened V by 2 bases and J by 1 base, and 9 bases separated the two germline ends. This CDR3 has 14 residues. Germline V lookup: CDR1 SGHRS, CDR2 YFSETQ. The DNA of the CDR3 is TGCGCCAGCAGCTTCTATACAGGGAACACTGAAGCTTTCTTT. This codes for CASSFYTGNTEAFF.

The chain links TRBV6-2 or TRBV6-3 to TRBJ2-3, with D maybe TRBD2 (6 bases). Germline loops: CDR1 MNHEY, CDR2 SVGEGT. CDR3 length equals 15 residues. V lost 7 bases and J 2 bases, leaving 16 bases between the germline ends. The CDR3 loop is CASTNAGGDTDTQYF. Written as DNA, the CDR3 is TGTGCCAGCACCAACGCCGGAGGGGACACAGATACGCAGTATTTT.

This sequence joins TRBV5-1 and TRBJ2-3, with D perhaps TRBD1 or TRBD2 (5 bases each). Trimming took off 2 bases at V and 2 bases at J, with 12 bases between the two ends. Germline-derived CDR1 and CDR2 are SGHRS and YFSETQ. The CDR3 is made up of 15 amino acids. The CDR3 spells CASSFGGQVTDTQYF. The CDR3 DNA reads TGCGCCAGCAGCTTTGGGGGTCAGGTCACAGATACGCAGTATTTT.